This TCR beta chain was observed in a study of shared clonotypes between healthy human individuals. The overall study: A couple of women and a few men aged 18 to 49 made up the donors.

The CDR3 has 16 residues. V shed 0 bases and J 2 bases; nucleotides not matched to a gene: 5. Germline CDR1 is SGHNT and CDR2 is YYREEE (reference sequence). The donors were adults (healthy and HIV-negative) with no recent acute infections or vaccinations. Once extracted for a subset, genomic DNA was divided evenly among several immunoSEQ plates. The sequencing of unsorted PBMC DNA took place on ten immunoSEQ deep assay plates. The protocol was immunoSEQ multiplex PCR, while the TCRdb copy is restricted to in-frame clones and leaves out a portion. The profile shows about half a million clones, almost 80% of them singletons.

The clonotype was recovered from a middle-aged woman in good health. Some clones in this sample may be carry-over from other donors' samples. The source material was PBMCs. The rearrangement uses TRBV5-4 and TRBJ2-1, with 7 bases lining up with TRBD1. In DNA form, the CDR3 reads TGTGCCAGCAGCTTGGGGGGCAGGGGGACCTACAATGAGCAGTTCTTC. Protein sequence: CASSLGGRGTYNEQFF.